Following are 4 T cell receptor beta chains from one sample sequenced in a study of graft-versus-host responses after intestinal transplantation. TCRdb's table, derived via immunoSEQ multiplex PCR, lists solely in-frame clones and lacks some. The top ten hold around 7.6% of the sample, which has some 80,000 clones, approximately 90% seen once. No antigen has been identified for these receptors. Specimen: unstimulated CD8+ T cells sorted from spleen or lymph node cells, collected before transplant. The receptors were gathered from a human donor who was the organ donor for an intestinal transplant.

The chain has TRBV12-5 and TRBJ2-4; tentatively, D is TRBD1 or TRBD2 (6 bases each). Germline CDR1 and CDR2: LGHNT and FRNRAP. Trimming took 1 base from V and 5 from J, leaving 9 bases between them. The CDR3 totals 14 residues. The CDR3 loop is CASGLGGAQNIQYF. CDR3 DNA sequence: TGTGCTAGTGGTTTGGGGGGGGCCCAAAACATTCAGTACTTC.

Comment on this clone: Additional DNA sequences in this sample encode the identical CDR3. V gene TRBV5-4 combines with J gene TRBJ2-5; TRBD2 agrees at 15 bases. Unmatched junction bases numbered 1, after V lost 2 bases and J lost 5 bases. Germline CDR1 SGHNT, CDR2 YYREEE (reference sequence). The CDR3 has 15 amino acids. The CDR3 nucleotides are TGTGCCAGCAGCTTAGGGACTAGCGGGGGGGAGACCCAGTACTTC. As protein: CASSLGTSGGETQYF.

The chain carries TRBV6-5 and TRBJ1-4; a weak D match, TRBD1 (5 bases). CDR1 and CDR2 (germline): MNHEY, SVGAGI. Trimming removed 5 bases from V and 1 base from J, with 8 bases in between. CDR3 length: 14 amino acids. The CDR3 DNA reads TGTGCCAGCAGTCCTCAGGGAACTAATGAAAAACTGTTTTTT. The encoded protein is CASSPQGTNEKLFF.

The genes are TRBV4-1 and TRBJ2-3; TRBD2 matches at 11 bases. This CDR3 spans 18 amino acids. CDR1 and CDR2 (germline): MGHRA, YSYEKL. The V and J ends lost 1 base and 1 base, in that order; junction bases with no gene match: 7. The CDR3 DNA reads TGCGCCAGCAGCCAAGGGAGACTAGCGGGGTCTGGCACAGATACGCAGTATTTT. Translation: CASSQGRLAGSGTDTQYF.